Listed here are 5 T cell receptor beta chains from one sample, sequenced in a study of human T cells and chemical hapten exposure (dated by TCRdb to 2020 to 2022). The library was obtained by RACE. The instrument was a NextSeq 500. In-frame beta chains were kept once TCRdb had trimmed the public reads at Q25 with fastp and called clones with MiXCR. When rows share a CDR3 protein, they turn into one entry using the most common DNA and genes. This sample comprises a few hundred thousand distinct CDR3 sequences, roughly 6.3% of them detected only once. Roughly 5.4% of the sample is held by the ten biggest clonotypes. Taken with the paper, the label for time point translates to: patch test 2, 6 weeks after DPC sensitization. The sample's treatment or condition label, in plain terms: therapeutic diphenylcyclopropenone sensitization with weekly scalp DPC. The source was whole blood, collected in connection with sensitization to the hapten diphenylcyclopropenone (DPC). The receptors derive from a woman in her late teens or twenties with alopecia areata. Some clones in this sample may be carry-over from other donors' samples.

This chain uses TRBV7-2 with TRBJ2-3; TRBD2 matches 9 bases. Germline-derived CDR1 and CDR2 are SGHTA and FQGNSA. V lost 2 bases to trimming and J lost 0 bases; unmatched junction nucleotides: 12. The CDR3 sequence is 19 residues long. This chain's CDR3 is CASSLTGRGGTRSTDTQYF. The CDR3 DNA reads TGTGCCAGCAGCTTAACGGGGCGGGGGGGCACCCGTAGCACAGATACGCAGTATTTT.

In its sample, this clonotype was seen a few times. The chain couples TRBV9 to TRBJ2-7; D call uncertain. This CDR3 spans 11 amino acids. The germline CDR1 and CDR2 sequences are SGDLS and YYNGEE. The V gene lost 8 bases and the J gene lost 4 bases, with 10 bases spanning the gap. CDR3 bases: TGTGCCAGTGGTGTCGGTTACGAGCAGTACTTC. Translated, it gives CASGVGYEQYF.

This clonotype occurred a few times. The J gene is TRBJ1-5, the V gene TRBV6-2 or TRBV6-3, with 7 nucleotides matching TRBD1. V dropped 6 bases and J dropped 3; count of bases not matched to a gene: 8. The CDR3 consists of 15 residues. Germline-derived CDR1 and CDR2 are MNHEY and SVGEGT. This CDR3 is CASRKIGTANQPQHF. CDR3 nucleotides: TGTGCCAGCAGAAAGATCGGGACAGCCAATCAGCCCCAGCATTTT.

The CDR3 here is CAIFSGRAIQGNTEAFF. CDR3 DNA sequence: TGTGCCATCTTTTCGGGGCGGGCCATCCAGGGGAACACTGAAGCTTTCTTT. V gene TRBV5-4 combines with J gene TRBJ1-1, with D maybe TRBD1 (5 bases). The CDR3 runs to 17 residues. V was pared by 9 bases and J by 1 base, with 25 bases between. CDR1 is SGHNT, CDR2 YYREEE, per germline (reference sequence).

This clonotype was observed at least ten times. CDR3 sequence: CASSLGQGANEKLFF. The CDR3 DNA sequence: TGTGCCAGCAGCTTGGGACAGGGGGCTAATGAAAAACTGTTTTTT. J is TRBJ1-4 and V is TRBV11-2; 11 bases agree with TRBD1. The CDR3 is made up of 15 amino acids. The J segment lost 3 bases and the V segment lost 3 bases, leaving 0 bases of the junction unmatched. Germline CDR1 reads SGHAT; CDR2 reads FQNNGV.